The 19 T cell receptor beta chains given below trace back to one sample, sequenced in a study of Graves' ophthalmopathy and Graves' hyperthyroidism. For repertoire sequencing, the TCR beta CDR3 regions were amplified from RNA transcripts. HTBI primers served in a first-round RT-PCR, which a second-round multiplex PCR followed. TCRdb re-analysed the multiplex PCR reads in MiXCR, keeping a single row per CDR3 protein. The sample has 350,000 or so distinct CDR3 sequences; about 17% are singletons. Sequencing was done on a sample of peripheral blood. The receptors here all came from an adult man with Graves' ophthalmopathy.

Notes on this clonotype: This sequence may be a read error, since a much larger clone differs from it by one base. The chain couples TRBV28 to TRBJ1-5, with D possibly being TRBD1 (6 bases). This CDR3 spans 15 amino acids. Germline CDR1 MDHEN, CDR2 SYDVKM. The CDR3 loop is CASIDRGGGNRPQHF. The CDR3 DNA sequence: TGTGCCAGCATTGATAGGGGGGGAGGCAATCGGCCCCAGCATTTT.

This clonotype was recorded many times. This chain links TRBV9 with TRBJ1-1; 7 bases agree with TRBD1. Germline V gene lookup returns CDR1 SGDLS and CDR2 YYNGEE. The V gene end was trimmed by 0 bases and the J gene end by 3 bases; junction bases not matched to a gene: 5. This CDR3 is 15 amino acids long. This CDR3 reads CASSVDLQGYTEAFF. Written as DNA, the CDR3 is TGTGCCAGCAGCGTAGACCTACAGGGGTACACTGAAGCTTTCTTT.

The table lists this clonotype with many counts. This chain uses TRBV4-1 with TRBJ2-7; D is perhaps TRBD1 (6 bases). Germline V lookup: CDR1 MGHRA, CDR2 YSYEKL. The CDR3 runs 15 residues. The germline V and J ends were trimmed by 0 bases and 3 bases, with 12 bases remaining between them. As DNA, the CDR3 is TGCGCCAGCAGCCAAGAAAGGGGACAAGGCTACGAGCAGTACTTC. The encoded protein is CASSQERGQGYEQYF.

This clonotype was recorded many times. The chain employs TRBV14 and TRBJ2-5; TRBD1 is a possible D gene (5 bases). The CDR3 length is 14 residues. The V end was cut by 5 bases, the J end by 1 base, with 11 bases between. Germline V gene sequence: CDR1 SGHDN, CDR2 FVKESK. The CDR3 coding sequence is TGTGCCAGCAGCGGACGACAGTCCCAAGAGACCCAGTACTTC. Amino acids: CASSGRQSQETQYF.

Concerning this clonotype: This may be a read error: a much more frequent sequence differs by one nucleotide. The chain employs TRBV6-5 and TRBJ1-3; the D is unclear. This CDR3 has 15 residues. Germline CDR1 and CDR2: MNHEY and SVGAGI. V shed 2 bases and J shed 0 bases, with 8 bases lying between them. The CDR3 DNA reads TGTGCCAGCAGTTACAGATGCAACTCTGGAAACACCATATATTTT. Its protein product is CASSYRCNSGNTIYF.

This clonotype showed up many times. This chain connects TRBV5-1 to TRBJ1-1, with D perhaps matching TRBD1 (5 bases). Looked up from germline, CDR1 is SGHRS and CDR2 is YFSETQ. The CDR3 is 11 residues long. CDR3: CKSDGGTEAFF. In DNA, the CDR3 is TGCAAAAGTGATGGGGGCACTGAAGCTTTCTTT.

The sample holds many counts of this clonotype. The V gene is TRBV28, the J gene TRBJ1-2; tentative D call: TRBD1 (6 bases). The CDR3 has 13 amino acids. Germline values: CDR1 MDHEN, CDR2 SYDVKM. Trimming left V 5 bases short and J 3 bases short, with 10 bases between. Here the CDR3 DNA reads TGTGCCAGCAGTCCCCCAGGGGACTATGGCTACACCTTC. The encoded protein is CASSPPGDYGYTF.

The chain carries TRBV20-1 and TRBJ2-5, with 8 bases identical to TRBD2. Looked up from germline, CDR1 is DFQATT and CDR2 is SNEGSKA (reference sequence). The CDR3 extends over 16 amino acids. Trimming took 1 base from V and 1 from J; bases not matched to a gene: 8. The CDR3: CSARAVREGPQETQYF. In DNA form, the CDR3 reads TGCAGTGCTAGAGCTGTCCGGGAGGGGCCCCAAGAGACCCAGTACTTC.

The chain joins TRBV12-3 or TRBV12-4 to TRBJ2-5, with D maybe TRBD2 (7 bases). V was pared by 3 bases and J by 1 base, with 9 bases between. The CDR3 loop spans 14 amino acids. The CDR3 reads CASSFRGAQETQYF. In nucleotides, the CDR3 is TGTGCCAGCAGTTTCCGGGGGGCCCAAGAGACCCAGTACTTC.

This clonotype was detected ten times or more. The chain links TRBV9 to TRBJ1-1; 8 bases map to TRBD1. The CDR3 extends over 17 amino acids. Germline CDR1 reads SGDLS; CDR2 reads YYNGEE. The ends lost 0 bases at V and 0 bases at J; junction bases unmatched: 7. DNA of the CDR3: TGTGCCAGCAGCGTAGACCCCACAGGGGGTGTGAACACTGAAGCTTTCTTT. It yields the protein CASSVDPTGGVNTEAFF.

This clonotype appeared many times. The chain is built from TRBV24-1 and TRBJ2-2; 10 bases fit TRBD2. J was trimmed by 0 bases and V by 5 bases; bases with no gene match: 5. Germline CDR1 KGHDR, CDR2 SFDVKD. This CDR3 is built from 17 residues. Here the CDR3 reads CATSVISGGSNTGELFF. In DNA form, the CDR3 reads TGTGCCACCAGTGTGATTAGCGGGGGGTCGAACACCGGGGAGCTGTTTTTT.

As to this clonotype: The junction departs from the called germline gene at one end, perhaps through a read error. The chain recombines TRBV12-3 or TRBV12-4 with TRBJ1-2; no definite D call. The CDR3 has 11 amino acids. CDR3 sequence: CAISANYGYIF. The DNA of the CDR3 is TGTGCCATCAGTGCCAACTATGGCTACATCTTC.

This clonotype was detected many times. The chain joins TRBV6-5 to TRBJ1-1; weak D call: TRBD1 (6 bases). This CDR3 contains 13 residues. With 6 bases removed from V and 3 bases from J, the gap between germline ends came to 11 bases. Germline CDR1 and CDR2: MNHEY and SVGAGI. The CDR3 DNA follows: TGTGCCAGCAGAATGGACAGAGACACTGAAGCTTTCTTT. Protein product: CASRMDRDTEAFF.

As for this clonotype: The germline gene is not matched at one end of the junction; a read error may be the cause. This sequence joins TRBV19 and TRBJ2-7; D is perhaps TRBD1 (6 bases). Germline CDR1 reads LNHDA; CDR2 reads SQIVND (reference sequence). This CDR3 is 16 amino acids long. The CDR3 region is CASSSRQAQLSKGKNF. CDR3 DNA sequence: TGTGCCAGTAGTAGTAGACAGGCCCAACTCTCAAAAGGGAAGAACTTC.

The J gene is TRBJ2-6, the V gene TRBV19; D is tentatively TRBD1 or TRBD2 (5 bases each). The CDR3 runs 19 residues. The ends were cut back, 7 bases at V and 0 bases at J, with 22 bases in the middle. The germline V gene encodes CDR1 LNHDA and CDR2 SQIVND (reference sequence). CDR3 in DNA: TGTGCCAGTACCTCACTGGGACGGAATGAATACTCTGGGGCCAACGTCCTGACTTTC. Its translation: CASTSLGRNEYSGANVLTF. Together with reference TRBV19 and TRBJ2-6, the CDR3 gives the full variable domain: DGGITQSPKYLFRKEGQNVTLSCEQNLNHDAMYWYRQDPGQGLRLIYYSQIVNDFQKGDIAEGYSVSREKKESFPLTVTSAQKNPTAFYLCASTSLGRNEYSGANVLTFGAGSRLTVL.

This clonotype was recorded many times. The chain couples TRBV20-1 to TRBJ2-7, with D perhaps assigned TRBD1 or TRBD2 (5 bases each). With 5 bases removed from V and 2 bases from J, the gap between germline ends came to 13 bases. CDR3 length: 13 amino acids. CDR1 and CDR2 from the germline V gene are DFQATT and SNEGSKA (reference sequence). The CDR3 DNA is TGCAGTGCTCCAAGCAGGGAGACCTACGAGCAGTACTTC. Its protein is CSAPSRETYEQYF.

The chain is built from TRBV4-3 and TRBJ2-5; 9 bases map to TRBD2. In germline, CDR1 is LGHNA, CDR2 YSLEER. The CDR3 is 17 residues long. V was clipped by 1 base and J by 2 bases; unmatched bases: 8. The CDR3 DNA sequence: TGCGCCAGCAGCCAAGTACGGGGCGGGGGGGATCAAGAGACCCAGTACTTC. Its translation: CASSQVRGGGDQETQYF.

The sample holds many counts of this clonotype. This chain links TRBV7-9 with TRBJ2-7; D is perhaps TRBD2 (6 bases). In germline, CDR1 is SEHNR, CDR2 FQNEAQ (reference sequence). The V end was cut by 6 bases, the J end by 3 bases, with 12 bases between. The CDR3 is 13 amino acids. CDR3 protein: CASRPVGGYEQYF. CDR3 nucleotides: TGTGCCAGCAGGCCCGTGGGAGGCTACGAGCAGTACTTC.

This clonotype came up many times. V usage is TRBV20-1 and J usage is TRBJ2-7; 7 bases are shared with TRBD1. Trimming removed 6 bases from V and 7 bases from J; junction bases left unmatched: 6. Germline assignment: CDR1 DFQATT and CDR2 SNEGSKA (reference sequence). The CDR3 covers 11 residues. Here the CDR3 DNA reads TGCAGTGCACCGTTGGACAGGGAGCAGTACTTC. Translating it yields CSAPLDREQYF.